These 27 T cell receptor beta chains share one sample of origin, sequenced in a study of CD8+CD57+ T cells in acquired aplastic anemia. CD8+CD57+ cell expansion had been shown by flow cytometry in patients chosen for sequencing. TCR beta VDJ combinations and CDR3 sequences were profiled from genomic DNA. TCRdb ran MiXCR on the reads and lists one entry per CDR3 protein. The sample lists some 200,000 distinct CDR3 sequences, about half occurring once. The sequenced material came from sorted CD4+, CD8+, or CD8+CD57+ T cells (not recorded which) from PBMCs. Receptors originate from a human donor with aplastic anemia.

This chain links TRBV4-1 with TRBJ2-1; D call uncertain. Trimming shortened V by 2 bases and J by 5 bases, and 16 bases separated the two germline ends. The germline CDR1 and CDR2 sequences are MGHRA and YSYEKL. The CDR3 is made up of 16 amino acids. In DNA form, the CDR3 reads TGCGCCAGCAGCCAAAGATCGAAACAGCTAAACAATGAGCAGTTCTTC. Translating it yields CASSQRSKQLNNEQFF.

The chain employs TRBV24-1 and TRBJ1-2, with D unclear. CDR3 size: 11 residues. Germline assignment: CDR1 KGHDR and CDR2 SFDVKD. V was pared by 3 bases and J by 5 bases, with 3 bases between. CDR3 nucleotide sequence: TGTGCCACCAGTGATATATATGGCTACACCTTC. It specifies CATSDIYGYTF.

The chain carries TRBV24-1 and TRBJ1-2; TRBD1 aligns across 9 bases. CDR3 length: 15 amino acids. V dropped 3 bases and J dropped 8; count of bases not matched to a gene: 9. CDR1 and CDR2 (germline): KGHDR, SFDVKD. Here the CDR3 reads CATSDGQGRGRGYTF. The CDR3 DNA sequence: TGTGCCACCAGTGATGGACAGGGGAGGGGTAGAGGCTACACCTTC.

This clonotype was found a few times. Given a much more abundant clone one base away, this may be a read error. The chain uses TRBV6-4 and TRBJ1-2; D uncertain. The CDR3 totals 13 residues. The V and J ends lost 2 bases and 4 bases respectively, with 8 bases between them. Per germline, CDR1 MRHNA and CDR2 SNTAGT. The chain's CDR3 is CASSDPGGYGYTF. The DNA for the CDR3 is TGTGCCAGCAGTGACCCCGGTGGCTATGGCTACACCTTC.

This clonotype appeared many times. The chain uses TRBV5-1 and TRBJ2-1, with D possibly matching TRBD2 (6 bases). V shed 3 bases and J shed 6 bases, with 13 bases lying between them. The CDR3 is made up of 14 amino acids. Germline V gives CDR1 SGHRS, CDR2 YFSETQ. CDR3 DNA: TGCGCCAGCAGCTGGACTACAAGCGGCAATGAGCAGTTCTTC. It codes for CASSWTTSGNEQFF.

The rearrangement joins TRBV6-1 to TRBJ2-1; 15 bases are a match to TRBD2. V lost 6 bases, J lost 0 bases, and 15 bases stayed unmatched. CDR3 length: 21 residues. Germline V gene sequence: CDR1 MNHNS, CDR2 SASEGT. CDR3 DNA sequence: TGTGCCAGCAGCTATCTCCCCCCGGGACTAGCGGGGGGCAGCTCCTACAATGAGCAGTTCTTC. As protein: CASSYLPPGLAGGSSYNEQFF.

This clonotype was seen at least ten times. CDR3 DNA: TGTGCCAGTAGTATAGTGGGGGCGCGAGAAGGCAATCAGCCCCAGCATTTT. Its protein is CASSIVGAREGNQPQHF. This chain uses TRBV19 with TRBJ1-5; a possible D gene is TRBD1 (6 bases). This CDR3 has 17 amino acids. The ends were cut back, 1 base at V and 2 bases at J, with 15 bases in the middle. Germline loops: CDR1 LNHDA, CDR2 SQIVND (reference sequence).

The chain employs TRBV20-1 and TRBJ1-1, with a possible D match to TRBD1 (6 bases). V was shortened by 6 bases and J by 0 bases, with 14 bases between the two germline ends. The CDR3 has 14 amino acids. Germline V gene lookup returns CDR1 DFQATT and CDR2 SNEGSKA (reference sequence). For the CDR3, the DNA is TGCAGTGCCGAACCGGACAGCTTGAACACTGAAGCTTTCTTT. It is translated as CSAEPDSLNTEAFF.

The rearrangement joins TRBV20-1 to TRBJ1-1; no clear D. The germline V and J ends were trimmed by 6 bases and 4 bases, with 9 bases remaining between them. Germline V gives CDR1 DFQATT, CDR2 SNEGSKA (reference sequence). The CDR3 loop spans 11 amino acids. CDR3 DNA: TGCAGTGCCCCCGGTGTCACTGAAGCTTTCTTT. This sequence encodes CSAPGVTEAFF.

This clonotype was seen repeatedly, ten times or more. The chain links TRBV9 to TRBJ2-1, with TRBD2 identical over 8 bases. The CDR3 consists of 16 residues. Losses at the gene ends were 3 bases for V and 2 bases for J; bases not matched to a gene: 7. Germline loops: CDR1 SGDLS, CDR2 YYNGEE. CDR3 in amino acids: CASSAPRGGTYNEQFF. Here the CDR3 DNA reads TGTGCCAGCAGCGCCCCTCGGGGGGGGACCTACAATGAGCAGTTCTTC.

This clonotype has a count of ten or more. This chain uses TRBV7-2 with TRBJ1-5, with D hard to call. Germline loops: CDR1 SGHTA, CDR2 FQGNSA. The germline V and J ends were trimmed by 5 bases and 2 bases, with 16 bases remaining between them. The CDR3 has 16 residues. This CDR3 is CASSADSNRRNQPQHF. For the CDR3, the DNA is TGTGCCAGCAGCGCGGACTCTAACCGCCGCAATCAGCCCCAGCATTTT.

Points on this clonotype: One end of the junction does not line up with germline, which may come from a read error. The chain is built from TRBV18 and TRBJ2-7; D uncertain. From germline, CDR1 is KGHSH and CDR2 LQKENI. CDR3 length equals 13 residues. CDR3 in amino acids: CTSSPTVTYEQYF. CDR3 coding DNA: TGTACCAGCTCACCGACGGTGACCTACGAGCAGTACTTC.

This clonotype was picked up many times. The V gene is TRBV9, the J gene TRBJ2-7; no clear D. The CDR3 covers 15 residues. The ends were cut back, 0 bases at V and 1 base at J, with 11 bases in the middle. Germline V gene lookup returns CDR1 SGDLS and CDR2 YYNGEE. The CDR3 here is CASSVDQAESYEQYF. The CDR3 DNA sequence: TGTGCCAGCAGCGTAGACCAGGCTGAGTCCTACGAGCAGTACTTC. Full variable domain (missing parts from reference TRBV9 and TRBJ2-7): DSGVTQTPKHLITATGQRVTLRCSPRSGDLSVYWYQQSLDQGLQFLIQYYNGEERAKGNILERFSAQQFPDLHSELNLSSLELGDSALYFCASSVDQAESYEQYFGPGTRLTVT.

This clonotype was recorded a few times. The chain uses TRBV6-1 and TRBJ1-1, with 7 bases identical to TRBD1. The germline CDR1 and CDR2 sequences are MNHNS and SASEGT. Unmatched junction bases numbered 8, after V lost 5 bases and J lost 5 bases. The CDR3 spans 14 residues. The CDR3 DNA is TGTGCCAGCAGTAAAGAGACAGGGCGAACTGAAGCTTTCTTT. Translating it yields CASSKETGRTEAFF.

In this sample, this clonotype turned up many times. Here the CDR3 reads CSARQSDRGLLEKLFF. CDR3 nucleotides: TGCAGTGCTAGACAATCAGACAGGGGCTTACTTGAAAAACTGTTTTTT. The chain uses TRBV20-1 and TRBJ1-4; TRBD1 aligns across 8 bases. Per the germline V gene, CDR1 is DFQATT and CDR2 is SNEGSKA (reference sequence). The CDR3 loop spans 16 amino acids. The ends lost 2 bases at V and 7 bases at J; junction bases unmatched: 12.

The table lists this clonotype with a few counts. The genes are TRBV15 and TRBJ2-7; D uncertain. Between the trimmed V and J ends, which lost 0 bases and 2 bases, there was a span of 17 bases. CDR3 size: 17 residues. The germline gives CDR1 LNHNV, CDR2 YYDKDF (reference sequence). The CDR3 DNA is TGTGCCACCAGCAGAGATATTGGGGATGGTTCACCCTACGAGCAGTACTTC. This gives the protein CATSRDIGDGSPYEQYF.

This clonotype was recorded many times. The chain employs TRBV7-2 and TRBJ2-3; D gene unclear. This CDR3 is 14 amino acids long. Germline loops: CDR1 SGHTA, CDR2 FQGNSA. V lost 3 bases, J lost 0 bases, and 7 bases lay in between. The DNA for the CDR3 is TGTGCCAGCAGCTTCTTTTTGAGCACAGATACGCAGTATTTT. This encodes CASSFFLSTDTQYF.

This clonotype was observed at least ten times. This sequence joins TRBV4-1 and TRBJ2-3, with 7 bases identical to TRBD2. The CDR3 is 16 amino acids. Germline V gives CDR1 MGHRA, CDR2 YSYEKL. The V and J ends lost 7 bases and 0 bases, in that order; junction bases with no gene match: 10. The CDR3 protein is CASTQRRGSSTDTQYF. CDR3 bases: TGCGCCAGCACACAAAGGCGCGGGAGTAGCACAGATACGCAGTATTTT.

This clonotype was counted many times. The chain links TRBV5-1 to TRBJ1-5, with D perhaps TRBD1 (5 bases). Trimming removed 0 bases at V and 8 bases at J, with 9 bases between. Germline V gives CDR1 SGHRS, CDR2 YFSETQ. The CDR3 is 13 amino acids. In DNA, the CDR3 is TGCGCCAGCAGCTTGGCCGGGGCCGAGCCCCAGCATTTT. The encoded protein is CASSLAGAEPQHF.

At least ten counts were recorded for this clonotype. The chain couples TRBV19 to TRBJ1-1, with no clear D. The CDR3 is 11 residues long. Looked up from germline, CDR1 is LNHDA and CDR2 is SQIVND (reference sequence). V was shortened by 7 bases and J by 7 bases, with 10 bases between the two germline ends. The CDR3 DNA is TGTGCCAGTATATATGTCGGTGAAGCTTTCTTT. It yields the protein CASIYVGEAFF.

About this clonotype: The junction departs from germline at one end; a sequencing error may be responsible. This rearrangement joins TRBV10-2 to TRBJ2-1; 8 bases are shared with TRBD1. The length of the CDR3 is 15 residues. CDR1 is WSHSY and CDR2 is SAAADI in the germline V gene. In DNA form, the CDR3 reads TGTGCCAGCAGTTACGAGACAGGGGACTACAATGAGCAGTTCTTC. Amino acids: CASSYETGDYNEQFF.

The rearrangement uses TRBV10-3 and TRBJ1-3; D is unresolved. The CDR3 length is 12 residues. From germline, CDR1 is ENHRY and CDR2 SYGVKD. With 3 bases removed from V and 4 bases from J, the gap between germline ends came to 4 bases. The CDR3 nucleotides are TGTGCCATCAGTGAAGGCGGAAACACCATATATTTT. Protein product: CAISEGGNTIYF.

About this clonotype itself: This may be a read error, as it is one base from a much larger clone. The missing conserved phenylalanine or tryptophan at the end of this CDR3 makes a read error likely. This chain uses TRBV6-5 with TRBJ2-7; D may be TRBD2 (6 bases). Germline CDR1 reads MNHEY; CDR2 reads SVGAGI. This CDR3 comprises 13 residues. V dropped 6 bases and J dropped 3 bases, with 12 bases sitting between them. This CDR3 is CASSPGEDYEQYL. CDR3 sequence (DNA): TGTGCCAGCAGCCCCGGGGAGGACTACGAGCAGTACCTC.

The rearrangement joins TRBV2 to TRBJ2-7, with TRBD1 matching 7 bases. V shed 7 bases and J 1 base; nucleotides not matched to a gene: 7. The CDR3 is 14 amino acids. The V gene's germline CDR1 is SNHLY and CDR2 FYNNEI. CDR3 region: CASKGQTGSYEQYF. The DNA for the CDR3 is TGTGCCAGCAAGGGACAGACGGGGTCCTACGAGCAGTACTTC.

The chain carries TRBV20-1 and TRBJ2-1; 9 nucleotides line up with TRBD1. The CDR3 has 15 residues. Germline values: CDR1 DFQATT, CDR2 SNEGSKA (reference sequence). V was pared by 4 bases and J by 7 bases, with 11 bases of the junction left unmatched. CDR3 residues: CSATNAGTGRNEQFF. The CDR3 DNA reads as TGCAGTGCTACCAACGCGGGGACAGGGAGGAATGAGCAGTTCTTC.

This clonotype appeared once. A much larger clone differs by one base, so this may be a read error. The chain combines TRBV20-1 with TRBJ2-3; weak D call: TRBD2 (7 bases). Germline values: CDR1 DFQATT, CDR2 SNEGSKA (reference sequence). The length of the CDR3 is 16 residues. Trimming removed 0 bases from V and 7 bases from J, with 20 bases in between. CDR3 sequence reads: CSARDRGGGGTHTQYF. The CDR3 bases are TGCAGTGCTAGAGATAGGGGGGGGGGCGGAACACATACGCAGTATTTT.

The CDR3 protein is CASGTGTGANVLTF. As DNA, the CDR3 is TGTGCCAGCGGGACAGGGACTGGGGCCAACGTCCTGACTTTC. The chain couples TRBV2 to TRBJ2-6; 9 nucleotides line up with TRBD1. This CDR3 is built from 14 residues. Germline values: CDR1 SNHLY, CDR2 FYNNEI. Trimming cost V 8 bases and J 2 bases; bases outside gene matches: 1. Full variable domain (remainder filled in from reference TRBV2 and TRBJ2-6): EPEVTQTPSHQVTQMGQEVILRCVPISNHLYFYWYRQILGQKVEFLVSFYNNEISEKSEIFDDQFSVERPDGSNFTLKIRSTKLEDSAMYFCASGTGTGANVLTFGAGSRLTVL.